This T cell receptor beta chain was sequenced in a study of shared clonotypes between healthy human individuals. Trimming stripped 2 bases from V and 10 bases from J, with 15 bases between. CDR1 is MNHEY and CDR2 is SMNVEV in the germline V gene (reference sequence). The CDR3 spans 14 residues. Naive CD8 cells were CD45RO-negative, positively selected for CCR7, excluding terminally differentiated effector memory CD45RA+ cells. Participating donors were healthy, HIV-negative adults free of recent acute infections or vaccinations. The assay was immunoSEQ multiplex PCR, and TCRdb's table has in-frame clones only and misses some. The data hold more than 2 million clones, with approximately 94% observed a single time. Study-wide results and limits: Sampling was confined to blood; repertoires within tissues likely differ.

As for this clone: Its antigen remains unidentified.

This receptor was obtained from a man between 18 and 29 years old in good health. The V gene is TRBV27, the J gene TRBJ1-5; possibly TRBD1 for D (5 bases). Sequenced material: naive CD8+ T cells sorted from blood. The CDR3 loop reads CASSLQGISYPQHF. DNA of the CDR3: TGTGCCAGCAGTTTACAGGGTATATCTTACCCCCAGCATTTT.